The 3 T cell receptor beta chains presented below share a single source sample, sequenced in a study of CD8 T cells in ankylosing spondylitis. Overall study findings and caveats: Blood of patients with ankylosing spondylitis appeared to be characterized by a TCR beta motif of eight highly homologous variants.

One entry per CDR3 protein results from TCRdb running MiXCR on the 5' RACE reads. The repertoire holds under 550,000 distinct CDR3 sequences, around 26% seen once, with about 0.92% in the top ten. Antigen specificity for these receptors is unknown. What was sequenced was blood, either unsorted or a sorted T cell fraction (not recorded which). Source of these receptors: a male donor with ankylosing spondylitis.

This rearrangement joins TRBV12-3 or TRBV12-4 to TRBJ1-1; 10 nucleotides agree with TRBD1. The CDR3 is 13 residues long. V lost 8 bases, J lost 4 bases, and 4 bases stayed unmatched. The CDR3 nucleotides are TGTGCCAGCGGGTGGACAGGGGGCACTGAAGCTTTCTTT. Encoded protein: CASGWTGGTEAFF.

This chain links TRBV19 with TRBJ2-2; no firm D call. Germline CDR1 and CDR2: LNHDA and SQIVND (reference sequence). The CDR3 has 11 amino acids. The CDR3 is CGTKTAGELFF. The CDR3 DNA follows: TGTGGTACTAAAACAGCCGGGGAGCTGTTTTTT.

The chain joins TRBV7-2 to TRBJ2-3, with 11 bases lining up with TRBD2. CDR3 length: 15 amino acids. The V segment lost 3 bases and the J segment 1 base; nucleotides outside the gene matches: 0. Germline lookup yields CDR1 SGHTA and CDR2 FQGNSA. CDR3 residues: CASSFSGRGTDTQYF. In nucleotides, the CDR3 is TGTGCCAGCAGCTTTAGCGGGAGGGGCACAGATACGCAGTATTTT.